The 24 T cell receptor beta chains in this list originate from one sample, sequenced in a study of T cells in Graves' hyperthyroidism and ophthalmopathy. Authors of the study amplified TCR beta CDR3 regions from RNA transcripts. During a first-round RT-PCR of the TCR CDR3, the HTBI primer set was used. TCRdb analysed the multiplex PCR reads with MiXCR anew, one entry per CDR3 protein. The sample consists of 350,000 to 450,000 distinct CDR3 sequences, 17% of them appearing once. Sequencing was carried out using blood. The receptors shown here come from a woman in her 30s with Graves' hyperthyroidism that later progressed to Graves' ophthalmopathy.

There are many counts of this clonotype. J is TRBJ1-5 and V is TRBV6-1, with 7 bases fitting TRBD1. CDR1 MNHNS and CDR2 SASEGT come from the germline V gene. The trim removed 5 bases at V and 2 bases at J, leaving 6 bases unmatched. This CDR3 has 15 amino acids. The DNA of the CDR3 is TGTGCCAGCAGTTTTCGAGGACAGGGCAATCAGCCCCAGCATTTT. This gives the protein CASSFRGQGNQPQHF.

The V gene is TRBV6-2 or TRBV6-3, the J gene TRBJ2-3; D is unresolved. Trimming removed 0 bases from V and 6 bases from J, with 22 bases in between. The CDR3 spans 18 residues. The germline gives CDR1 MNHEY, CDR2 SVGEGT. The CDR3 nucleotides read TGTGCCAGCAGTTACTCGATTGAAGAGGACGGAGCCCGCGATACGCAGTATTTT. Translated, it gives CASSYSIEEDGARDTQYF.

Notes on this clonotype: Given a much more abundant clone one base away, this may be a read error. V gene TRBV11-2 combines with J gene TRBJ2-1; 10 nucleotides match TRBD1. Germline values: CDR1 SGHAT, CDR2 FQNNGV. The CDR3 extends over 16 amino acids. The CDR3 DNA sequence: TGTGCCAGCAGTGAATTAGGGGACAGGGGATACAATGAGCACTTCTTC. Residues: CASSELGDRGYNEHFF.

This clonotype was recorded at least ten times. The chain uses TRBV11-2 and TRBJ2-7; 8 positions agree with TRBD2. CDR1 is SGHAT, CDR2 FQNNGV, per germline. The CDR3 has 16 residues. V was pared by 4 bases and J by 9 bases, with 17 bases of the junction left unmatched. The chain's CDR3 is CASSSLLGSGTRGQYF. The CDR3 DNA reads TGTGCCAGCAGCTCGTTACTGGGGTCCGGGACTAGAGGGCAGTACTTC.

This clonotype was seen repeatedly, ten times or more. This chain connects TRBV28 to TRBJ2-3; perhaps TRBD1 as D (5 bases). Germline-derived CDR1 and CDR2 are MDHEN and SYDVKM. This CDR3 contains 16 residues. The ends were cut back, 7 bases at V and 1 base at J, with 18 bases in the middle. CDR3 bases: TGTGCCAGCACCACCTCCCGGACACTCGGCACAGATACGCAGTATTTT. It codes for CASTTSRTLGTDTQYF. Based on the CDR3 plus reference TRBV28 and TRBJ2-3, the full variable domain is DVKVTQSSRYLVKRTGEKVFLECVQDMDHENMFWYRQDPGLGLRLIYFSYDVKMKEKGDIPEGYSVSREKKERFSLILESASTNQTSMYLCASTTSRTLGTDTQYFGPGTRLTVL.

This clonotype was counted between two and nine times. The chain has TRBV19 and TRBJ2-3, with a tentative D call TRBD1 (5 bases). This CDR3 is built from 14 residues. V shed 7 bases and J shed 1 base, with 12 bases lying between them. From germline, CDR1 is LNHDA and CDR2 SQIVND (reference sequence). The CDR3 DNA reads TGTGCCAGTACCCCCCAGGGTGGCACAGATACGCAGTATTTT. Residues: CASTPQGGTDTQYF.

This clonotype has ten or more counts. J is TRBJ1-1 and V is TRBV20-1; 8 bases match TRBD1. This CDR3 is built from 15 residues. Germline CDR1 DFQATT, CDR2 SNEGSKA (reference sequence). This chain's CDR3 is CSVQVTGVGSAEAFF. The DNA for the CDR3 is TGCAGCGTGCAGGTGACAGGGGTAGGGTCAGCTGAAGCTTTCTTT.

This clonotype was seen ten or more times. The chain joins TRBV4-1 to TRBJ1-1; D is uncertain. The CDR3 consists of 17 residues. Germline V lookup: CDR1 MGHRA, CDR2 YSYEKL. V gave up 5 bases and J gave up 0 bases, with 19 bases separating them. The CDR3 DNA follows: TGCGCCAGCAGCTCTCGTTCGCTCTCGAGTATGAACACTGAAGCTTTCTTT. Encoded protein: CASSSRSLSSMNTEAFF.

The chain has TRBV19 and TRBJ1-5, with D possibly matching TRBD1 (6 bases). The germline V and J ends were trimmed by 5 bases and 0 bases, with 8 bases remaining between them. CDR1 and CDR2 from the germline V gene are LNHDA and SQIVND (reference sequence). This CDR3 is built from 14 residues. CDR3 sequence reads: CASSGQNSNQPQHF. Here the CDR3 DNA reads TGTGCCAGTAGTGGACAGAATAGCAATCAGCCCCAGCATTTT. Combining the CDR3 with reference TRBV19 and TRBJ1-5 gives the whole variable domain DGGITQSPKYLFRKEGQNVTLSCEQNLNHDAMYWYRQDPGQGLRLIYYSQIVNDFQKGDIAEGYSVSREKKESFPLTVTSAQKNPTAFYLCASSGQNSNQPQHFGDGTRLSIL.

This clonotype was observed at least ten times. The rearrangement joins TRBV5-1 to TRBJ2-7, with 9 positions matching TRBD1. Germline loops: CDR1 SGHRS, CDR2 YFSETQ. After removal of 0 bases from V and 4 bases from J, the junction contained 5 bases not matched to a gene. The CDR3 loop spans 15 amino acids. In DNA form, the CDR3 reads TGCGCCAGCAGCTTGGGTCTCGGGACAGGGTACGAGCAGTACTTC. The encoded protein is CASSLGLGTGYEQYF.

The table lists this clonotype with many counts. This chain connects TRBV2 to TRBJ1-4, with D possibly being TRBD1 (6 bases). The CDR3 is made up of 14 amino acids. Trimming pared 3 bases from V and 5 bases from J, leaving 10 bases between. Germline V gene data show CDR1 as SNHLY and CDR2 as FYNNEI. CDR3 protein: CASSDLTGNEKLFF. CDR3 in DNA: TGTGCCAGCAGTGATTTAACAGGGAATGAAAAACTGTTTTTT.

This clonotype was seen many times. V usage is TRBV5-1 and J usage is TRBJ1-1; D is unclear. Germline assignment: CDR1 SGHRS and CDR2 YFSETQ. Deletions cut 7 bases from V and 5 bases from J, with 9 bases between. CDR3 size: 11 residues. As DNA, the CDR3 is TGCGCCAGCGTAATGGGAACTGAAGCTTTCTTT. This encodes CASVMGTEAFF. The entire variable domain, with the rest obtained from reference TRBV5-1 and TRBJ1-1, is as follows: KAGVTQTPRYLIKTRGQQVTLSCSPISGHRSVSWYQQTPGQGLQFLFEYFSETQRNKGNFPGRFSGRQFSNSRSEMNVSTLELGDSALYLCASVMGTEAFFGQGTRLTVV.

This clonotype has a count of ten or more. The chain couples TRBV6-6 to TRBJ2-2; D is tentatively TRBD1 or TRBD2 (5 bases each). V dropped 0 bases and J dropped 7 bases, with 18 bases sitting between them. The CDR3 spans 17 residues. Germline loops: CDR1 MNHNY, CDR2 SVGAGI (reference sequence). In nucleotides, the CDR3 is TGTGCCAGCAGTTACTCGGGGGTAGACCGAAGCGACGGGGAGCTGTTTTTT. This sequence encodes CASSYSGVDRSDGELFF.

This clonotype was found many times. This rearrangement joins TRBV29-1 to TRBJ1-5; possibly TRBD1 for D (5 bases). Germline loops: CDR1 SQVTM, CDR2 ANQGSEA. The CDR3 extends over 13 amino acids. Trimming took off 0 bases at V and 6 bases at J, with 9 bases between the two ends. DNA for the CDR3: TGCAGCGTTGAAGACGGGGGGGGTCAGCCCCAGCATTTT. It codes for CSVEDGGGQPQHF.

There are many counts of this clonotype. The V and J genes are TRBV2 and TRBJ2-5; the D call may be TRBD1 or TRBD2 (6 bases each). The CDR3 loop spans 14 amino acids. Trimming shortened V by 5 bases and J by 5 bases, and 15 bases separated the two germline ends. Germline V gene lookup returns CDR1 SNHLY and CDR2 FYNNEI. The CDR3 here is CASSIGGRGETQYF. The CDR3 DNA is TGTGCCAGCAGTATCGGGGGCCGGGGGGAGACCCAGTACTTC.

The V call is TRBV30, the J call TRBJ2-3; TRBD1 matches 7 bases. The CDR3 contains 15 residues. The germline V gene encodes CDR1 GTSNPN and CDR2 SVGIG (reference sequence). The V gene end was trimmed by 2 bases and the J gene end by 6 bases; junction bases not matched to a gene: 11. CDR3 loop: CAWSLAQGVGDTQYF. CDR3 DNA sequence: TGTGCCTGGAGTTTAGCGCAGGGGGTAGGTGATACGCAGTATTTT.

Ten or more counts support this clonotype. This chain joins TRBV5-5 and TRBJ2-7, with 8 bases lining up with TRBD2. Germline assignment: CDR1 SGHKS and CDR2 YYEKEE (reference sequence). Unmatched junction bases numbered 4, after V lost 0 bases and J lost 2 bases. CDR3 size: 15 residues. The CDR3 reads CASSLVWRGAYEQYF. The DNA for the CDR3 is TGTGCCAGCAGCTTGGTTTGGCGGGGGGCCTACGAGCAGTACTTC.

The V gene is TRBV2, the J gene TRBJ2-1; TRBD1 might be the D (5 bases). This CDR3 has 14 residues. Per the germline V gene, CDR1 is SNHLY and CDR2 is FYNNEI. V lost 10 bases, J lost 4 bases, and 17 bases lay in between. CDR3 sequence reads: CATQDLDRYNEQFF. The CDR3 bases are TGTGCCACCCAGGACCTAGACAGATACAATGAGCAGTTCTTC.

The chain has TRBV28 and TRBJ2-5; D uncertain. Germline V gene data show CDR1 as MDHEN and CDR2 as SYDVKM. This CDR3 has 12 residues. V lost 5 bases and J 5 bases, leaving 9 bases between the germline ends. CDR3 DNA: TGTGCCAGCAGTATTCCGTGGGAGACCCAGTACTTC. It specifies CASSIPWETQYF.

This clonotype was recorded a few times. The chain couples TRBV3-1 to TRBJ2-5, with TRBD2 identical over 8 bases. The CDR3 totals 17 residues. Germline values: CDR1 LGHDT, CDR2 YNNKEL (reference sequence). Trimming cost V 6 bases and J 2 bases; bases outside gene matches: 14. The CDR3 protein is CASSLRSGGAKQETQYF. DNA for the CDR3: TGTGCCAGCAGTCTCAGGTCCGGGGGGGCTAAACAAGAGACCCAGTACTTC.

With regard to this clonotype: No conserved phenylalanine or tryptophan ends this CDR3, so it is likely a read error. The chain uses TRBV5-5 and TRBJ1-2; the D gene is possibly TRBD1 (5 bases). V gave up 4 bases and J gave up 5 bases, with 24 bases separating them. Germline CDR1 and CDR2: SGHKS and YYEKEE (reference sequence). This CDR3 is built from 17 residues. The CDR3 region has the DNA TGTGCCAGCAGCCCCACCATGGGGTTGGCAGGGAAGTATGGCTACACCCTC. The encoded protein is CASSPTMGLAGKYGYTL.

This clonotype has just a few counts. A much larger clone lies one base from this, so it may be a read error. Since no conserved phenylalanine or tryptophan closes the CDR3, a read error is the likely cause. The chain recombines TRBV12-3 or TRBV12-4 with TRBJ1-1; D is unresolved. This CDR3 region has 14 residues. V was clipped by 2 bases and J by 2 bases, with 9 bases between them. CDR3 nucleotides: TGTGCCAGCAGTTTACCTGTTGGAAACACTGAAGCTTTCTTG. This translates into CASSLPVGNTEAFL.

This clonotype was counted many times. CDR3 nucleotides: TGTGCCACCCGAGGGCCCCAAGAGACCCAGTACTTC. Translated, it gives CATRGPQETQYF. This chain uses TRBV7-9 with TRBJ2-5; D might be TRBD2 (5 bases). This CDR3 spans 12 amino acids. In germline, CDR1 is SEHNR, CDR2 FQNEAQ (reference sequence). Trimming stripped 10 bases from V and 1 base from J, with 10 bases between.

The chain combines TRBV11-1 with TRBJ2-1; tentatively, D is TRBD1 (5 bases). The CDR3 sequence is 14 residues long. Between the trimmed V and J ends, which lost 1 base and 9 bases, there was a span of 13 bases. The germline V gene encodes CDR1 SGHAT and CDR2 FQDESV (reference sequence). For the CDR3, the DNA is TGTGCCAGCAGCTTAGGGCAGGGCTCAGGTGAGCAGTTCTTC. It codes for CASSLGQGSGEQFF.